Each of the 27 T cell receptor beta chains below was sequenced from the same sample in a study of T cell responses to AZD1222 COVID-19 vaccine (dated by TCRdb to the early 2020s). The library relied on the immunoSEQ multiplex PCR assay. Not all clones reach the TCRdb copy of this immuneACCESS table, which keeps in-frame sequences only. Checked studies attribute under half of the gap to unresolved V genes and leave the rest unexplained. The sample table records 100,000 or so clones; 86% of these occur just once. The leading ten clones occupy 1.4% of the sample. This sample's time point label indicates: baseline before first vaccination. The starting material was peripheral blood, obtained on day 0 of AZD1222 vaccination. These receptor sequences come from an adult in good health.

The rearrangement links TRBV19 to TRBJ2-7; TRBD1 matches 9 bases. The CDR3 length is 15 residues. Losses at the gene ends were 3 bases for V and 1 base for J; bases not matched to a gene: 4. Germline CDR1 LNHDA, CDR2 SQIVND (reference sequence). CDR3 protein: CASSMPGQGSYEQYF. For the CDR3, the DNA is TGTGCCAGTAGTATGCCGGGACAGGGATCCTACGAGCAGTACTTC.

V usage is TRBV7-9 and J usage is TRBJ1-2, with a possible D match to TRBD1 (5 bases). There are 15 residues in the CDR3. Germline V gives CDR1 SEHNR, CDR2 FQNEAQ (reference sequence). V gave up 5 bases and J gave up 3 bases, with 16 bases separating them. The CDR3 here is CASSQGAGEYYGYTF. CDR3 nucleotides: TGTGCCAGCAGCCAAGGGGCTGGAGAGTACTATGGCTACACCTTC.

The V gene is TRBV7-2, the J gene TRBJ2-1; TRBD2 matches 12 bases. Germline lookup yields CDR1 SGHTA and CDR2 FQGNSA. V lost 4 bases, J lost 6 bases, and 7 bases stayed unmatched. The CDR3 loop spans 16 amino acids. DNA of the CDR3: TGTGCCAGCAGCTCGAGACTAGCGGGAGTGGTCAATGAGCAGTTCTTC. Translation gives CASSSRLAGVVNEQFF.

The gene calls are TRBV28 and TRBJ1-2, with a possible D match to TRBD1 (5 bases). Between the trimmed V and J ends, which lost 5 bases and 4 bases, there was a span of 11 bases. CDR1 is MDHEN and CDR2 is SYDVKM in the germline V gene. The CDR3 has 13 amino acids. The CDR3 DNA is TGTGCCAGCAGTCCATCAGGGATCTATGGCTACACCTTC. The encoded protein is CASSPSGIYGYTF.

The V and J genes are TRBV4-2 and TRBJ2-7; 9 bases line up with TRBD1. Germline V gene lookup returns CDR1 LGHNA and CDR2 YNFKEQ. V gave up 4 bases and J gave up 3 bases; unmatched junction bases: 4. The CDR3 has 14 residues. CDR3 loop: CASSRDRVDYEQYF. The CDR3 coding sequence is TGTGCCAGCAGCCGGGACAGGGTAGACTACGAGCAGTACTTC.

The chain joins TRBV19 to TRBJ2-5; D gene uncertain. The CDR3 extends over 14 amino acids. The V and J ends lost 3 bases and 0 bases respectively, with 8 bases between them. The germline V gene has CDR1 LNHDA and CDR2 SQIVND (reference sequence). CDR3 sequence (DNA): TGTGCCAGTAGTATTAGGGCAGACCAAGAGACCCAGTACTTC. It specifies CASSIRADQETQYF. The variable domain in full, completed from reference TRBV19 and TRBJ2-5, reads DGGITQSPKYLFRKEGQNVTLSCEQNLNHDAMYWYRQDPGQGLRLIYYSQIVNDFQKGDIAEGYSVSREKKESFPLTVTSAQKNPTAFYLCASSIRADQETQYFGPGTRLLVL.

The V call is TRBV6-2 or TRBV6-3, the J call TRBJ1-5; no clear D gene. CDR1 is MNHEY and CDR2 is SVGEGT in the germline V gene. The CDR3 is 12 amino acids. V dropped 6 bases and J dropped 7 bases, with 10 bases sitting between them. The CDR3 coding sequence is TGTGCCAGCAGCCCCCGACTGCAGCCCCAGCATTTT. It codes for CASSPRLQPQHF.

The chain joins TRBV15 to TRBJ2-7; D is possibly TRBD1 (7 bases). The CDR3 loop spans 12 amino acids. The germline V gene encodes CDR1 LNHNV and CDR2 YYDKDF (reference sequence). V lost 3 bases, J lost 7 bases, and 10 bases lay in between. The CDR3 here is CATSSRGREQYF. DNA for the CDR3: TGTGCCACCAGCAGCAGGGGGAGGGAGCAGTACTTC.

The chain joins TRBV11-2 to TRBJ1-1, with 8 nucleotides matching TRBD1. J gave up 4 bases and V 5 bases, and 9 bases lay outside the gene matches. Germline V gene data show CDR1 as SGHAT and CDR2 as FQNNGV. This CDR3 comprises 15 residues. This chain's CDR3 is CASSRDRGSATEAFF. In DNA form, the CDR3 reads TGTGCCAGCAGCCGCGACAGGGGATCGGCCACTGAAGCTTTCTTT.

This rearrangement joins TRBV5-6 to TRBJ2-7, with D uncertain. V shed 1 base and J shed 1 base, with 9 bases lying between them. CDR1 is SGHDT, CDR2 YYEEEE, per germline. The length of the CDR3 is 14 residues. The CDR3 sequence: CASSLSQVSYEQYF. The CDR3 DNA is TGTGCCAGCAGCTTGTCCCAGGTTTCCTACGAGCAGTACTTC. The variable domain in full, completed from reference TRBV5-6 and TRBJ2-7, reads DAGVTQSPTHLIKTRGQQVTLRCSPKSGHDTVSWYQQALGQGPQFIFQYYEEEERQRGNFPDRFSGHQFPNYSSELNVNALLLGDSALYLCASSLSQVSYEQYFGPGTRLTVT.

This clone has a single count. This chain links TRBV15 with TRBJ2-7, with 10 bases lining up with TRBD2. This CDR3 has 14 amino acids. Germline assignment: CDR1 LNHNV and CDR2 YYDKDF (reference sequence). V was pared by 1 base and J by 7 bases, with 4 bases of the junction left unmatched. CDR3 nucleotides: TGTGCCACCAGCAGAGTAGGGACTAGCGATGAGCAGTACTTC. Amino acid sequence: CATSRVGTSDEQYF.

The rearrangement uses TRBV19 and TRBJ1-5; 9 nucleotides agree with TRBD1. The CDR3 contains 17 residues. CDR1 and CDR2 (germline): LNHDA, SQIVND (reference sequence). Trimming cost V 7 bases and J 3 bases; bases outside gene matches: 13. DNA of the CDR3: TGTGCCAGTATCCTAGGGACAGGGAATAAGGCCAATCAGCCCCAGCATTTT. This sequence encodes CASILGTGNKANQPQHF.

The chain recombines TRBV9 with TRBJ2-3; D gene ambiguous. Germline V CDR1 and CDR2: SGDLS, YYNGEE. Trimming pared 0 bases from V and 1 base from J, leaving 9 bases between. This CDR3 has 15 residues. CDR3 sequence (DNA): TGTGCCAGCAGCGTAGTCTCTTCGGGCACAGATACGCAGTATTTT. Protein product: CASSVVSSGTDTQYF.

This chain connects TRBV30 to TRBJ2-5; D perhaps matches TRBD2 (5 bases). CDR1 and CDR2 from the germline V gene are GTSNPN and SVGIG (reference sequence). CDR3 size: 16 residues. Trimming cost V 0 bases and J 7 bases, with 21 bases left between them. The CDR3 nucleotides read TGTGCCTGGAGTGTACTTCCCCCGGCGGTCGGGGTGACCCAGTACTTC. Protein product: CAWSVLPPAVGVTQYF.

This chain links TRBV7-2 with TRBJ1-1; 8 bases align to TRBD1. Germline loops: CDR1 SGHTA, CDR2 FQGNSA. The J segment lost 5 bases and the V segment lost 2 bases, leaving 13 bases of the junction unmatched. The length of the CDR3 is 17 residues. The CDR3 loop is CASSLHRSQGVGTEAFF. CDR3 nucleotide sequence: TGTGCCAGCAGCTTACACCGGTCACAGGGGGTAGGAACTGAAGCTTTCTTT.

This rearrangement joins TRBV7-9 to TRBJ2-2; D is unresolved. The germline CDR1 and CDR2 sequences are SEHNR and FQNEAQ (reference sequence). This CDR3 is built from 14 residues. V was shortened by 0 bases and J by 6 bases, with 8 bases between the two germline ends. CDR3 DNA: TGTGCCAGCAGCTTAGCGGGAAGGGCCGGGGAGCTGTTTTTT. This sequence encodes CASSLAGRAGELFF.

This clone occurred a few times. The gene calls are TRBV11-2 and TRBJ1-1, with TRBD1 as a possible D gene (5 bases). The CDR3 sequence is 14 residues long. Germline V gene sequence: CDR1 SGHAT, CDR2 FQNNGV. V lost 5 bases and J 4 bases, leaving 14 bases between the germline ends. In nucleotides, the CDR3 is TGTGCCAGCAGCCCCCTTGGGGGGAGCACTGAAGCTTTCTTT. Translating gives CASSPLGGSTEAFF.

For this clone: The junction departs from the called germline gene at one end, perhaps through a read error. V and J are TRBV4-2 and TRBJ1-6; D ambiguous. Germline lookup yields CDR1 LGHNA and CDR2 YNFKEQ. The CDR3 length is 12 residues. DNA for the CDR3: TGTGCCAGCAGCCTCTATAAATCACCCCTCCACTTT. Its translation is CASSLYKSPLHF.

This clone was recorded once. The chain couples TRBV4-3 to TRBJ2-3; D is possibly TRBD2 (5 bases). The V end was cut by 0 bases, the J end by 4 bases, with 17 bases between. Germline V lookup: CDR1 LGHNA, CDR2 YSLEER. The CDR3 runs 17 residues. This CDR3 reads CASSQDSQAQRSDTQYF. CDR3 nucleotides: TGCGCCAGCAGCCAAGACTCTCAGGCCCAGCGGTCAGATACGCAGTATTTT.

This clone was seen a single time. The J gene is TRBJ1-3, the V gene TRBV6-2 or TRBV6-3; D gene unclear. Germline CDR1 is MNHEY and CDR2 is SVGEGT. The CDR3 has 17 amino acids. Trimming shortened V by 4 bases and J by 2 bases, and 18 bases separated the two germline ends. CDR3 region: CASSSRFGPSAGNTIYF. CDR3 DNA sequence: TGTGCCAGCAGTTCACGGTTCGGGCCAAGCGCTGGAAACACCATATATTTT.

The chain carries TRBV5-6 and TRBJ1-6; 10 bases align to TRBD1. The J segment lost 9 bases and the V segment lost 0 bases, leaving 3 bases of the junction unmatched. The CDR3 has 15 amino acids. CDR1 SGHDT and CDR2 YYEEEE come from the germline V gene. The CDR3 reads CASSLAGTGVSPLHF. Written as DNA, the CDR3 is TGTGCCAGCAGCTTGGCGGGGACAGGGGTTTCACCCCTCCACTTT.

The CDR3 DNA sequence: TGTGCCACCAGCAGATCCCAGGGGGGGCACACTGAAGCTTTCTTT. Amino acids: CATSRSQGGHTEAFF. V usage is TRBV15 and J usage is TRBJ1-1; TRBD1 matches 7 bases. CDR3 length: 15 amino acids. V shed 2 bases, J shed 3 bases, and the junction held 6 bases outside the gene matches. The V gene's germline CDR1 is LNHNV and CDR2 YYDKDF (reference sequence).

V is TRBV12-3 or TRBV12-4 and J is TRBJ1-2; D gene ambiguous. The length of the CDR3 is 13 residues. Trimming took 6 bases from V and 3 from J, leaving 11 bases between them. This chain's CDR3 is CASRSERDYGYTF. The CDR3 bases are TGTGCCAGCAGATCTGAGAGGGACTATGGCTACACCTTC.

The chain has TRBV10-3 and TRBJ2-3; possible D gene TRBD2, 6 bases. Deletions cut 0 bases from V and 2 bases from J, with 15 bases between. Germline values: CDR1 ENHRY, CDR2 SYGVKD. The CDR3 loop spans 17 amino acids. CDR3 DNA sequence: TGTGCCATCAGTGAGTCGCAGACTAGTAGCGTCACAGATACGCAGTATTTT. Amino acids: CAISESQTSSVTDTQYF.

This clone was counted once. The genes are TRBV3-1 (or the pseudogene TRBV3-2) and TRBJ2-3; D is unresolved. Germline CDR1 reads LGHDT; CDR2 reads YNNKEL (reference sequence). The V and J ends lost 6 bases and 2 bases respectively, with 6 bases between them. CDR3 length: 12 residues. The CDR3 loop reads CASRGATDTQYF. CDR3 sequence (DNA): TGTGCCAGCAGGGGTGCCACAGATACGCAGTATTTT.

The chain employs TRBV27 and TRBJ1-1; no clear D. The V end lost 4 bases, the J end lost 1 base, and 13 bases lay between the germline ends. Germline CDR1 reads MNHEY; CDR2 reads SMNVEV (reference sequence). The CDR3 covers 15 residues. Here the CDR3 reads CASSSPWAGNTEAFF. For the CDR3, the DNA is TGTGCCAGCAGTTCCCCCTGGGCCGGGAACACTGAAGCTTTCTTT.

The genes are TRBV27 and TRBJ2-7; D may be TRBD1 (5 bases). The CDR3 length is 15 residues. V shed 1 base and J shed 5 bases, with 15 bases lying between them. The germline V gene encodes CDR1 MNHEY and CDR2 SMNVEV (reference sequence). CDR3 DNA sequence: TGTGCCAGCAGTTTATTAGGGGCCCGTCGCGACGAGCAGTACTTC. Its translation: CASSLLGARRDEQYF.